This paragraph covers one T cell receptor (beta chain) sequence. No antigen is known for it. Per-nucleotide qualities are absent, and no much larger clonotype sits a single base away. Sequencing of the TRB variable region was done with the immunoSEQ hsTCRB v3.0 assay at survey level resolution. A depth of about 40,000-50,000 T-cell genomes per sample was targeted for TRB sequencing. Pooled TRB libraries were sequenced on an Illumina MiSeq with a v3 150-cycle kit. The authors' analysis ran thus. Repertoire analysis was run in R within a reproducible Nextflow workflow that covered QC, data transformation and analysis. LymphoSeq2, an R package for AIRR-Seq data exploration, was used to implement custom analyses. A few samples that produced fewer than 5000 total TRB sequences were removed, so some 190 HIV repertoires were analyzed. Of the approximately 190 retained HIV repertoires, about 59 were collected before and under 150 after ART initiation. Each repertoire was downsampled to 5000 TRB nucleotide sequences, and summary statistics were averaged across 100 downsampling iterations. TRB sequences were retained for analysis only if CDR3 regions of at least seven amino acids were present. Diversity was measured with a Shannon entropy-derived clonality score and the Gini coefficient. In the repertoire networks, any two of the top 5000 CDR3 amino acid sequences were linked whenever the two sequences differed by an edit distance of one. GLIPH2 predicted antigen specificity groups and MHC restriction for TRB CDR3 amino acid sequences. CDR3 amino acid sequences were matched against VDJdb and McPAS-TCR to flag known CMV, EBV, HIV or tissue antigen associations. Pre-ART, post-ART and control groups were compared with Wilcoxon signed-rank tests and Holm-Bonferroni correction. This immuneACCESS table, as held by TCRdb, lists in-frame sequences with V and J called but not all clones. Of the missing ones, under half trace to an unresolved V gene in checked studies; the others have no known cause. D and trimming were read from the DNA, whereas the V and J calls and clone size are those reported in that table. A total of approximately 26,000 clones appear in this sample, around 85% of them only once. The ten most abundant clones make up 8% to 10% of the sample.

To be included, a participant needed at least one PBMC sample from before ART initiation plus at least two post-ART samples. All participants with HIV were treated in the United States of America. Before DNA extraction, cryopreserved samples of roughly 0.95-10 million PBMC were thawed and washed. At the time of the earliest PBMC sample for each participant with HIV, ages ranged from roughly 23 to 55 years. Per participant, PBMC samples came from 1-4 timepoints prior to ART initiation and 2-8 timepoints following ART initiation, for a median of 7 samples. Serial HIV viral load, CD4+ T-cell count, ART history and demographic data were obtained for every participant. Using a Qiagen kit on a QIAcube, genomic DNA was extracted from unsorted PBMC, with samples processed in batches of 12. The sample belongs to a study of long-term antiretroviral therapy in people with HIV (dated by TCRdb to 2021 to 2024). Some background on the complete study: The earliest samples were collected roughly a decade before the 2015 WHO recommendation for immediate ART, at a time when ART was usually postponed until CD4 counts fell. A retrospective serial study tested whether changes in peripheral blood TRB repertoire composition and diversity were associated with ART initiation and durable HIV suppression. The cohort contributed over 150 cryopreserved PBMC samples from 30 adults with confirmed HIV infection, collected serially over a mean of 6 years (range 1-12). Among the 30 to 35 participants with HIV, about 11 were female. Test extractions of a monoclonal T-cell line alongside 30 or so polyclonal samples showed no cross-contamination during QIAcube processing.

What the study reported, not specific to this receptor: Because cell numbers in pre-ART samples were limited, unsorted PBMC were profiled instead of sorted CD4+ and CD8+ T cells. Narrower CDR3 length ranges were observed in HIV repertoires than in controls, and an antigen-experienced repertoire with only a slight naive shift after ART was suggested by the network structure. Inferences about post-ART repertoire changes were limited because no data were available on ART adherence, viral resistance or therapy changes. The samples span the years 2004 to 2017, and the ART regimens used may be less effective than current regimens. Starting ART was linked to a significant rise in TRB diversity, yet even with long-term ART the diversity remained significantly lower than in transplant donor controls. At every time point, the repertoire was dominated by expanded TRB clones first identified before ART initiation, although this dominance fluctuated and, in many PLHIV, declined after ART. Because PBMC availability was limited, only the TCR beta chain was sequenced, with no alpha chain pairing.

For CDR1 and CDR2, the germline V gene lists SGHNT and YENEEA. The junction carries 10 bases between V and J, which are trimmed by 1 base and 0 bases respectively. The cysteine opens and the phenylalanine closes a CDR3 of 16 amino acids. Kept here is only the CDR3 DNA, which spans 48 bases and is read in frame from base 1. The receptor comes from a man between 35 and 55 years old with HIV. Sample: unsorted PBMCs, taken 2.3 years after starting antiretroviral therapy. The rearrangement joined TRBV11-3 to TRBJ1-3, with the D gene too uncertain to name. The nucleotide sequence is TGTGCCAGCAGCTTAGCTGCGGGGTTCTCTGGAAACACCATATATTTT. Translated, this is CASSLAAGFSGNTIYF.